Each of the 15 T cell receptor beta chains below was sequenced from the same sample in a study of Ad26.COV2.S vaccination and SARS-CoV-2 variants. Clones were read by immunoSEQ multiplex PCR, and TCRdb kept only the in-frame ones, dropping some. This table holds fewer than 400,000 clones, just under 85% found once. Treatment indicated: some 20 received Ad26.COV2.S at low or high dose, single or two shots; a few received placebo; per-sample allocation not given. On day 63 after the first injection, vaccine and placebo recipients gave samples. The material sequenced was peripheral blood, taken in a trial of Ad26.COV2.S vaccine versus placebo. These receptors came from a person between 18 and 65 years old who received the Ad26.COV2.S COVID-19 vaccine or a placebo.

The V gene is TRBV6-5, the J gene TRBJ1-1, with D uncertain. CDR3 length equals 14 residues. Trimming removed 6 bases from V and 8 bases from J, with 19 bases in between. Germline V CDR1 and CDR2: MNHEY, SVGAGI. The CDR3 region is CASRIKFGGSEAFF. In DNA form, the CDR3 reads TGTGCCAGCAGAATCAAGTTCGGCGGGTCAGAAGCTTTCTTT.

V gene TRBV6-5 combines with J gene TRBJ1-1, with unresolved D. Germline CDR1 reads MNHEY; CDR2 reads SVGAGI. The ends were cut back, 6 bases at V and 2 bases at J, with 7 bases in the middle. The CDR3 spans 12 residues. The CDR3, as DNA: TGTGCCAGCAGACTGGACAACACTGAAGCTTTCTTT. The encoded protein is CASRLDNTEAFF.

The chain is built from TRBV18 and TRBJ1-2; 11 bases are a match to TRBD1. The CDR3 totals 15 residues. The junction had 6 bases not matched to a gene; V was cut back by 7 bases and J by 2 bases. Germline V gene sequence: CDR1 KGHSH, CDR2 LQKENI. The CDR3 nucleotides are TGTGCCAGCTTTTCCGGGACAGGGGGAAACTATGGCTACACCTTC. Its translation: CASFSGTGGNYGYTF. The entire variable domain, with the rest obtained from reference TRBV18 and TRBJ1-2, is as follows: NAGVMQNPRHLVRRRGQEARLRCSPMKGHSHVYWYRQLPEEGLKFMVYLQKENIIDESGMPKERFSAEFPKEGPSILRIQQVVRGDSAAYFCASFSGTGGNYGYTFGSGTRLTVV.

This clone appeared a single time. In DNA, the CDR3 is TGCAGTGCTAGTGGACAGGGGGCGGTAAGATATGGCTACACCTTC. Translated: CSASGQGAVRYGYTF. The chain carries TRBV20-1 and TRBJ1-2; 11 bases agree with TRBD1. The V gene's germline CDR1 is DFQATT and CDR2 SNEGSKA (reference sequence). V shed 3 bases and J 5 bases; nucleotides not matched to a gene: 8. This CDR3 has 15 residues.

This clone has at least ten counts. This chain's CDR3 is CASSKLGPLMRNQPQHF. CDR3 nucleotides: TGTGCCAGCAGCAAACTGGGACCTCTGATGCGCAATCAGCCCCAGCATTTT. The rearrangement links TRBV21-1 to TRBJ1-5. TRBV21-1 is noted as a pseudogene. The CDR3 covers 17 residues.

The chain joins TRBV12-3 or TRBV12-4 to TRBJ2-1; D might be TRBD1 or TRBD2, each matching 5 bases. The V end lost 0 bases, the J end lost 9 bases, and 9 bases lay between the germline ends. This CDR3 spans 13 amino acids. The CDR3 nucleotides are TGTGCCAGCAGTTTAGCTAGAGGGGTTGAGCAGTTCTTC. Translation: CASSLARGVEQFF.

The chain joins TRBV9 to TRBJ2-2; unclear D gene. The CDR3 is made up of 14 amino acids. Germline values: CDR1 SGDLS, CDR2 YYNGEE. V lost 0 bases and J 1 base, leaving 4 bases between the germline ends. The CDR3 bases are TGTGCCAGCAGCGTAGCGGGGAACACCGGGGAGCTGTTTTTT. It is translated as CASSVAGNTGELFF.

J is TRBJ2-7 and V is TRBV7-2, with 13 bases fitting TRBD2. CDR1 is SGHTA, CDR2 FQGNSA, per germline. The CDR3 loop spans 16 amino acids. V lost 5 bases to trimming and J lost 3 bases; unmatched junction nucleotides: 7. Here the CDR3 reads CASSPTSGGAFYEQYF. The CDR3 DNA reads as TGTGCCAGCAGCCCTACTAGCGGGGGGGCCTTCTACGAGCAGTACTTC.

The chain links TRBV4-1 to TRBJ2-4; 9 positions agree with TRBD2. This CDR3 contains 15 residues. From germline, CDR1 is MGHRA and CDR2 YSYEKL. J lost 8 bases, V lost 1 base, and 6 bases had no gene match. CDR3 loop: CASSQVRGGQDIQYF. The CDR3 DNA sequence: TGCGCCAGCAGCCAAGTGCGGGGGGGCCAGGACATTCAGTACTTC.

The J gene is TRBJ2-7, the V gene TRBV9, with 8 bases lining up with TRBD1. V was clipped by 0 bases and J by 4 bases; unmatched bases: 6. Per germline, CDR1 SGDLS and CDR2 YYNGEE. The CDR3 runs to 15 residues. In DNA form, the CDR3 reads TGTGCCAGCAGCGTAGGGACAGGGTCGATTTACGAGCAGTACTTC. Amino acid sequence: CASSVGTGSIYEQYF.

This sequence joins TRBV5-1 and TRBJ2-1; 13 bases fit TRBD2. Per germline, CDR1 SGHRS and CDR2 YFSETQ. V lost 4 bases, J lost 5 bases, and 6 bases stayed unmatched. CDR3 size: 16 residues. CDR3 sequence reads: CASSLKLAGGNNEQFF. The CDR3, as DNA: TGCGCCAGCAGCCTTAAACTAGCGGGGGGGAACAATGAGCAGTTCTTC.

The gene calls are TRBV10-1 and TRBJ1-3; no clear D. Trimming removed 4 bases from V and 2 bases from J, with 21 bases in between. The CDR3 consists of 18 residues. In germline, CDR1 is WNHNN, CDR2 SYGVQD (reference sequence). The CDR3 DNA follows: TGCGCCAGCAGTGGTAGGCTGGTGGCGCGGAAGACTGGAAACACCATATATTTT. Amino acids: CASSGRLVARKTGNTIYF.

The chain recombines TRBV19 with TRBJ2-7; D call uncertain. V was trimmed by 8 bases and J by 0 bases, leaving 17 bases between them. Looked up from germline, CDR1 is LNHDA and CDR2 is SQIVND (reference sequence). The CDR3 totals 15 residues. The CDR3 loop is CASSNSAALSYEQYF. CDR3 DNA: TGTGCCAGTTCTAACTCCGCGGCCCTCTCCTACGAGCAGTACTTC.

The chain is built from TRBV4-2 and TRBJ2-5; no definite D call. There are 17 residues in the CDR3. The V gene's germline CDR1 is LGHNA and CDR2 YNFKEQ. V was clipped by 2 bases and J by 1 base, with 17 bases between them. CDR3 residues: CASSQRVGSGVQETQYF. CDR3 DNA: TGTGCCAGCAGCCAAAGAGTGGGGTCTGGGGTCCAAGAGACCCAGTACTTC.

V gene TRBV15 combines with J gene TRBJ2-1; a weak D match, TRBD2 (6 bases). Per the germline V gene, CDR1 is LNHNV and CDR2 is YYDKDF (reference sequence). The V and J ends lost 6 bases and 1 base respectively, with 22 bases between them. CDR3 length: 18 residues. The CDR3 DNA follows: TGTGCCACCAGTTCAAGCGTTCTCCGGGGGACTTCCTACAATGAGCAGTTCTTC. It specifies CATSSSVLRGTSYNEQFF.